Shown below are 29 T cell receptor beta chains from a single sample sequenced in a study of OX40 agonist ivuxolimab in advanced cancers. Assay: immunoSEQ multiplex PCR; the TCRdb copy retains only in-frame clones and omits some. There are more than 65,000 clones in the sample; less than 85% occur only once, and about 0.83% lies in the top ten. Sequencing used CD4+ or CD8+ T cells sorted from blood, obtained in a trial of the OX40 agonist ivuxolimab. These receptor sequences come from an adult with an advanced solid tumor such as melanoma, head and neck, liver or kidney cancer.

The CDR3 nucleotides are TGCGCCAGCAGCCGGTACGAGAATCAGCCCCAGCATTTT. This gives the protein CASSRYENQPQHF. The rearrangement uses TRBV4-3 and TRBJ1-5; D ambiguous. The CDR3 is made up of 13 amino acids. V was clipped by 4 bases and J by 4 bases, with 8 bases between them. Germline loops: CDR1 LGHNA, CDR2 YSLEER.

The chain links TRBV4-2 to TRBJ1-6; a weak D match, TRBD1 (5 bases). The CDR3 loop spans 14 amino acids. The V gene lost 4 bases and the J gene lost 7 bases, with 11 bases spanning the gap. CDR1 LGHNA and CDR2 YNFKEQ come from the germline V gene. The CDR3 spells CASSRQSDNSPLHF. CDR3 sequence (DNA): TGTGCCAGCAGCCGACAGTCGGACAATTCACCCCTCCACTTT.

The chain combines TRBV28 with TRBJ2-7; weak D call: TRBD1 (5 bases). CDR3 length equals 15 residues. Germline-derived CDR1 and CDR2 are MDHEN and SYDVKM. The germline V and J ends were trimmed by 6 bases and 3 bases, with 18 bases remaining between them. CDR3 sequence (DNA): TGTGCCAGCAGAATAGGGGCCCAACCCCTCTACGAGCAGTACTTC. The encoded protein is CASRIGAQPLYEQYF.

V gene TRBV5-1 combines with J gene TRBJ2-3, with 8 nucleotides matching TRBD2. There are 16 residues in the CDR3. Germline values: CDR1 SGHRS, CDR2 YFSETQ. The V segment lost 4 bases and the J segment 1 base; nucleotides outside the gene matches: 8. The CDR3 nucleotides read TGCGCCAGCAGCCGTGATATTAGCGGGGGCACAGATACGCAGTATTTT. It is translated as CASSRDISGGTDTQYF.

This chain connects TRBV14 to TRBJ2-5; D is ambiguous. Trimming stripped 4 bases from V and 1 base from J, with 10 bases between. In germline, CDR1 is SGHDN, CDR2 FVKESK. The CDR3 is 14 residues long. The CDR3 spells CASSRYTTQETQYF. The CDR3 coding sequence is TGTGCCAGCAGCCGATACACCACCCAAGAGACCCAGTACTTC.

This chain joins TRBV7-3 and TRBJ1-1; the D is unclear. The V gene's germline CDR1 is SGHTA and CDR2 FQGTGA. V dropped 5 bases and J dropped 1 base, with 11 bases sitting between them. CDR3 length: 14 residues. The chain's CDR3 is CASSPSATNTEAFF. CDR3 coding DNA: TGTGCCAGCAGCCCGTCGGCGACGAACACTGAAGCTTTCTTT.

The chain combines TRBV19 with TRBJ2-1, with 11 bases identical to TRBD1. The CDR3 has 17 amino acids. The J segment lost 4 bases and the V segment lost 1 base, leaving 6 bases of the junction unmatched. Germline CDR1 LNHDA, CDR2 SQIVND (reference sequence). The CDR3 sequence is CASSIAKDRGPYNEQFF. The CDR3 DNA reads as TGTGCCAGTAGTATAGCCAAGGACAGGGGGCCATACAATGAGCAGTTCTTC.

V gene TRBV11-2 combines with J gene TRBJ2-1; 13 bases match TRBD2. The CDR3 has 14 amino acids. Germline V CDR1 and CDR2: SGHAT, FQNNGV. V dropped 4 bases and J dropped 7; count of bases not matched to a gene: 1. The CDR3 nucleotides are TGTGCCAGCAGCTGGACTAGCGGGAGAAATGAGCAGTTCTTC. The encoded protein is CASSWTSGRNEQFF.

V is TRBV7-2 and J is TRBJ2-7; 9 bases fit TRBD1. Germline CDR1 SGHTA, CDR2 FQGNSA. The CDR3 extends over 13 amino acids. J was trimmed by 2 bases and V by 9 bases; bases with no gene match: 5. CDR3 in DNA: TGTGCCAGAGAGGGACAGGGCACCTACGAGCAGTACTTC. Encoded protein: CAREGQGTYEQYF.

The rearrangement joins TRBV10-1 to TRBJ1-3; TRBD1 aligns across 8 bases. The CDR3 is 13 residues long. V trimming: 8 bases; J trimming: 1 base; junction bases outside the gene matches: 1. Germline assignment: CDR1 WNHNN and CDR2 SYGVQD (reference sequence). DNA of the CDR3: TGCGCCAGCCAGGGGGCTTCTGGAAACACCATATATTTT. Protein product: CASQGASGNTIYF.

This chain joins TRBV5-1 and TRBJ2-5, with D perhaps assigned TRBD1 or TRBD2 (5 bases each). Germline V gene lookup returns CDR1 SGHRS and CDR2 YFSETQ. This CDR3 is built from 12 residues. Trimming left V 7 bases short and J 5 bases short, with 12 bases between. CDR3 nucleotide sequence: TGCGCCAGCTCAGGGAGAGAGGAGACCCAGTACTTC. This encodes CASSGREETQYF.

V gene TRBV7-2 combines with J gene TRBJ2-1; D uncertain. Looked up from germline, CDR1 is SGHTA and CDR2 is FQGNSA. Trimming shortened V by 3 bases and J by 6 bases, and 6 bases separated the two germline ends. The CDR3 spans 12 residues. CDR3 sequence reads: CASSFPPNEQFF. DNA for the CDR3: TGTGCCAGCAGCTTTCCTCCCAATGAGCAGTTCTTC.

Comment on this clone: One end of the junction fails to match germline, which may point to a read error. The V call is TRBV7-9, the J call TRBJ2-5; tentatively, D is TRBD1 (6 bases). With the DNA end fitting TRBJ2-7 better, the J assignment may be wrong. This CDR3 contains 17 residues. CDR1 SEHNR and CDR2 FQNEAQ come from the germline V gene (reference sequence). The CDR3 DNA follows: TGTGCCAGCAGCATAGCCCAAGGTGGCAGGGGTTCCTACGAGCAGTACTTC. It encodes CASSIAQGGRGSYEQYF.

The chain links TRBV2 to TRBJ2-3; D is perhaps TRBD2 (6 bases). The CDR3 length is 15 residues. V was shortened by 5 bases and J by 6 bases, with 18 bases between the two germline ends. CDR1 and CDR2 from the germline V gene are SNHLY and FYNNEI. In nucleotides, the CDR3 is TGTGCCAGCAGTTATGGGGGGAATCGGGGTGATACGCAGTATTTT. Amino acids: CASSYGGNRGDTQYF.

CDR3 region: CASSLALGNQPQHF. The CDR3 nucleotides read TGTGCCAGCAGCTTAGCGTTGGGCAATCAGCCCCAGCATTTT. This sequence joins TRBV7-9 and TRBJ1-5; D remains ambiguous. V lost 0 bases, J lost 2 bases, and 5 bases lay in between. The germline CDR1 and CDR2 sequences are SEHNR and FQNEAQ (reference sequence). This CDR3 has 14 residues.

The chain combines TRBV7-2 with TRBJ2-7, with 13 positions matching TRBD2. This CDR3 spans 14 amino acids. Germline V lookup: CDR1 SGHTA, CDR2 FQGNSA. Losses at the gene ends were 5 bases for V and 4 bases for J; bases not matched to a gene: 2. The CDR3 nucleotides read TGTGCCAGCAGCCTGACTAGCGGGAGGTACGAGCAGTACTTC. Translation gives CASSLTSGRYEQYF.

The J gene is TRBJ2-7, the V gene TRBV7-9, with TRBD1 identical over 11 bases. The CDR3 is 14 residues long. Germline CDR1 and CDR2: SEHNR and FQNEAQ (reference sequence). V gave up 4 bases and J gave up 2 bases; unmatched junction bases: 1. CDR3 residues: CASSSGQGAYEQYF. For the CDR3, the DNA is TGTGCCAGCAGCTCGGGACAGGGGGCCTACGAGCAGTACTTC.

This chain connects TRBV7-2 to TRBJ1-5; D ambiguous. V lost 2 bases, J lost 4 bases, and 6 bases lay in between. The CDR3 is 13 residues long. Germline CDR1 reads SGHTA; CDR2 reads FQGNSA. Here the CDR3 reads CASSLPGNQPQHF. The CDR3 DNA is TGTGCCAGCAGCTTACCCGGGAATCAGCCCCAGCATTTT. Looking up the rest from reference TRBV7-2 and TRBJ1-5 gives the full variable domain: GAGVSQSPSNKVTEKGKDVELRCDPISGHTALYWYRQSLGQGLEFLIYFQGNSAPDKSGLPSDRFSAERTGGSVSTLTIQRTQQEDSAVYLCASSLPGNQPQHFGDGTRLSIL.

V and J are TRBV27 and TRBJ2-2; TRBD2 matches 7 bases. This CDR3 comprises 16 residues. CDR1 is MNHEY and CDR2 is SMNVEV in the germline V gene (reference sequence). The junction had 12 bases not matched to a gene; V was cut back by 5 bases and J by 6 bases. The CDR3 nucleotides read TGTGCCAGCAGTCCCCCTTGGGGGAGGGCCGCCGGGGAGCTGTTTTTT. It encodes CASSPPWGRAAGELFF.

The chain has TRBV11-2 and TRBJ2-3, with TRBD2 identical over 7 bases. Germline trimming cut 4 bases from V and 4 bases from J; bases unmatched to any gene: 11. From germline, CDR1 is SGHAT and CDR2 FQNNGV. This CDR3 has 16 amino acids. CDR3 in DNA: TGTGCCAGCAGCTCATTAAAGGGCGGGAGCTCAGATACGCAGTATTTT. Protein product: CASSSLKGGSSDTQYF.

This chain uses TRBV28 with TRBJ1-2, with no clear D. The V end was cut by 7 bases, the J end by 6 bases, with 24 bases between. CDR3 length: 16 amino acids. Germline-derived CDR1 and CDR2 are MDHEN and SYDVKM. CDR3 sequence: CASTTLGGRRRDGYTF. As DNA, the CDR3 is TGTGCCAGCACCACCCTGGGAGGGAGGCGGAGAGATGGCTACACCTTC.

There are a few counts of this clone. This chain uses TRBV18 with TRBJ2-3; 8 bases map to TRBD1. CDR3 length equals 16 residues. V was pared by 3 bases and J by 1 base, with 6 bases of the junction left unmatched. CDR1 KGHSH and CDR2 LQKENI come from the germline V gene. The CDR3 is CASSPAGGAGTDTQYF. The CDR3 coding sequence is TGTGCCAGCTCACCCGCAGGGGGCGCAGGCACAGATACGCAGTATTTT.

V gene TRBV5-5 combines with J gene TRBJ1-1; weak D call: TRBD1 (6 bases). The CDR3 contains 16 residues. Trimming left V 0 bases short and J 6 bases short, with 18 bases between. The germline gives CDR1 SGHKS, CDR2 YYEKEE (reference sequence). CDR3 in DNA: TGTGCCAGCAGCTTGGCGGGGGCAGCCCTCCGCGCTGAAGCTTTCTTT. This gives the protein CASSLAGAALRAEAFF.

Details on this clone: The same CDR3 arises from other DNA sequences in this sample as well. The V gene is TRBV5-1, the J gene TRBJ2-3; D unclear. V lost 0 bases and J lost 6, with 8 bases in between. The germline gives CDR1 SGHRS, CDR2 YFSETQ. The CDR3 is 13 residues long. As DNA, the CDR3 is TGCGCCAGCAGCTTGGCCGCCATCGATACGCAGTATTTT. Protein product: CASSLAAIDTQYF.

J is TRBJ1-2 and V is TRBV11-2; D gene unclear. Trimming cost V 4 bases and J 0 bases, with 6 bases left between them. The CDR3 is 13 residues long. Germline loops: CDR1 SGHAT, CDR2 FQNNGV. The DNA for the CDR3 is TGTGCCAGCAGCTACGGAGCTAACTATGGCTACACCTTC. Amino acids: CASSYGANYGYTF.

The chain links TRBV5-8 to TRBJ1-5, with 7 positions matching TRBD1. Trimming took 4 bases from V and 3 from J; bases not matched to a gene: 10. CDR1 is SGHTS and CDR2 is YDEGEE in the germline V gene. The CDR3 has 16 amino acids. The CDR3 is CASSETLGQLNQPQHF. The CDR3 nucleotides read TGTGCCAGCAGCGAGACTCTGGGACAGCTCAATCAGCCCCAGCATTTT.

The chain uses TRBV6-8 and TRBJ1-2; the D gene is possibly TRBD1 (5 bases). This CDR3 has 12 amino acids. Germline CDR1 is MNHGY and CDR2 is SAAAGT. V lost 7 bases and J 4 bases, leaving 10 bases between the germline ends. The CDR3 is CASISGTYGYTF. The CDR3 DNA sequence: TGTGCCAGCATATCTGGGACCTATGGCTACACCTTC.

The chain has TRBV6-6 and TRBJ1-1; 8 positions match TRBD1. V lost 6 bases and J lost 4; bases outside the gene matches: 4. This CDR3 is built from 13 residues. CDR1 is MNHNY and CDR2 is SVGAGI in the germline V gene (reference sequence). The DNA of the CDR3 is TGTGCCAGCAGAGCCACAGGGGGCACTGAAGCTTTCTTT. It encodes CASRATGGTEAFF.

CDR3 in amino acids: CASSYLRGGTDTQYF. CDR3 DNA sequence: TGTGCCAGCAGTTACCTAAGAGGGGGCACAGATACGCAGTATTTT. This chain joins TRBV6-6 and TRBJ2-3, with D possibly called TRBD1 or TRBD2 (5 bases each). The CDR3 length is 15 residues. Trimming cost V 2 bases and J 1 base, with 10 bases left between them. The germline V gene encodes CDR1 MNHNY and CDR2 SVGAGI (reference sequence).